These T cell receptor beta chains were read from a single sample in a study of blood T cell repertoires in COVID-19. Method: immunoSEQ multiplex PCR; TCRdb's copy keeps in-frame clones and lacks some. Of 90,000 to 110,000 clones listed, 83% are singletons. Sequencing input: peripheral blood. The receptors stem from a woman in her sixties with acute or convalescent COVID-19. Each CDR3 is given with its conserved first and last residue. A D gene is named only where the DNA matches it firmly. Where a row states a size, it is once, few, many or the class of an expanded clone; other rows omit it.

CDR3nt,CDR3aa,abundance,d_gene,v_gene,j_gene
TGTGCCAGCAGTGGGACACAGGGCTCTGGAAACACCATATATTTT,CASSGTQGSGNTIYF,few,-,TRBV2,TRBJ1-3
TGCAGCGTTGTAAGGGGTAAAAAGGATGGCTACACCTTC,CSVVRGKKDGYTF,-,-,TRBV29-1,TRBJ1-2
TGCGCCAGCAGCTTGGATCGGGGGTCTGGAAACACCATATATTTT,CASSLDRGSGNTIYF,-,-,TRBV5-1,TRBJ1-3
TGTGCCAGCTTACAGCAGGGGCGCGGGGGCAATGAGCAGTTCTTC,CASLQQGRGGNEQFF,once,-,TRBV28,TRBJ2-1
TGTGCCAGCAGCTTGACAGGGGAAGCTTTCTTT,CASSLTGEAFF,few,TRBD1,TRBV28,TRBJ1-1
TGTGCCAGCAGCGCTTACAGGGGCGGTGGCTACACCTTC,CASSAYRGGGYTF,-,TRBD1,TRBV11-2,TRBJ1-2
TGCAGCGTTGTCCTGGCGGCCTACGAGCAGTACTTC,CSVVLAAYEQYF,few,-,TRBV29-1,TRBJ2-7
TGTGCCAGCAGCCTTGGCGGGGTTCGCACTGAAGCTTTCTTT,CASSLGGVRTEAFF,-,-,TRBV7-2,TRBJ1-1
TGTGCCAGCAGCTTGATAGCGGGGGCGGTTATCGAGCAGTACTTC,CASSLIAGAVIEQYF,-,TRBD2,TRBV11-2,TRBJ2-7
TGTGCCAGCAGCTACCTAGTCAATGAGCAGTTCTTC,CASSYLVNEQFF,-,-,TRBV5-5,TRBJ2-1
TGTGCCAGCAGCCAGTCTAGCGGGTACCAAGAGACCCAGTACTTC,CASSQSSGYQETQYF,-,TRBD2,TRBV4-2,TRBJ2-5
TGCGCCAGCAGCTTGGGAGGGCTAGGAACGGAGACCCAGTACTTC,CASSLGGLGTETQYF,-,-,TRBV5-1,TRBJ2-5
TGTGCCAGCAGAGGAGGGACTTACTATGGCTACACCTTC,CASRGGTYYGYTF,-,-,TRBV2,TRBJ1-2
TGTGCCAGCAGCGAGGTTGACGAGCAGTACTTC,CASSEVDEQYF,-,-,TRBV7-9,TRBJ2-7
TGTGCCACCCAGACTAGCGGGAAGGGCGGGGAGCTGTTTTTT,CATQTSGKGGELFF,-,TRBD2,TRBV10-3,TRBJ2-2
TGTGCCATCAGTGGGCTAGCGGGAGTTACGCAGTATTTT,CAISGLAGVTQYF,-,TRBD2,TRBV10-3,TRBJ2-3
TGTGCCAGCAGCCGTGTTAGCGGGGGGGCCAGAACCGAAGAGACCCAGTACTTC,CASSRVSGGARTEETQYF,-,TRBD2,TRBV3-1/TRBV3-2,TRBJ2-5
TGCGCCACCAACACACAGGGTTTCGGGGAGCTGTTTTTT,CATNTQGFGELFF,-,-,TRBV5-1,TRBJ2-2
TGTGCCAGCAGCCAAGGGACAGGGGACCAAGAGACCCAGTACTTC,CASSQGTGDQETQYF,-,TRBD1,TRBV3-1/TRBV3-2,TRBJ2-5
TGTGCCAGCAGCGTAGCAGGGGGCTATGGCTACACCTTC,CASSVAGGYGYTF,-,TRBD1,TRBV9,TRBJ1-2
TGTGCCACCAGTGGGAACAGGGCTCGTGGCTACACCTTC,CATSGNRARGYTF,-,-,TRBV24-1,TRBJ1-2
TGTGCCAGCAGCTCTCGTGCGGGGAATGGCTACACCTTC,CASSSRAGNGYTF,-,-,TRBV7-2,TRBJ1-2
TGTGCCAGCAGCTCGAGGACAGGGTCCCCCTATGGCTACACCTTC,CASSSRTGSPYGYTF,-,TRBD1,TRBV7-8,TRBJ1-2
TGTGCCAGCAGCAATTCGGGCCCGGGACAGGCTCGCTATGGCTACACCTTC,CASSNSGPGQARYGYTF,-,-,TRBV21-1,TRBJ1-2
TGCGCCAGTACTACCGGGACTAGCGGGATCTACGAGCAGTACTTC,CASTTGTSGIYEQYF,-,TRBD2,TRBV5-1,TRBJ2-7
TGTGCCAGCAGCTACGGACAGGCCGCTGGCTACACCTTC,CASSYGQAAGYTF,-,TRBD1,TRBV7-2,TRBJ1-2
TGTGCCAGCAGCCGGACAGAGCAAGAGACCCAGTACTTC,CASSRTEQETQYF,-,-,TRBV11-3,TRBJ2-5
TGTGCCAGCAGCCCCAGGAGGCACGAGCAGTACTTC,CASSPRRHEQYF,-,-,TRBV21-1,TRBJ2-7
TGTGCCAGCAGCTTGCTCCCAGGTGAAAAACTGTTTTTT,CASSLLPGEKLFF,-,-,TRBV7-8,TRBJ1-4
TGTGCCAGCAGCGGACTAGTTTACAATGAGCAGTTCTTC,CASSGLVYNEQFF,-,TRBD2,TRBV13,TRBJ2-1
TGTGCCAGCAGCTCGACAGCGAACTATGGCTACACCTTC,CASSSTANYGYTF,few,-,TRBV7-9,TRBJ1-2
TGTGCCAGTAGTATAGAGGGGGGGGGCCCGAATCAGCCCCAGCATTTT,CASSIEGGGPNQPQHF,-,-,TRBV19,TRBJ1-5
TGTGCCAGCAGATCTAATGATCAGCCCCAGCATTTT,CASRSNDQPQHF,-,-,TRBV5-4,TRBJ1-5
TGTGCCTGGAGTCAGGGGGTGAACACTGAAGCTTTCTTT,CAWSQGVNTEAFF,once,TRBD1,TRBV30,TRBJ1-1
TGTGCCAGCAGCCCAGAGGTCCCATTGAACCTCTACCCCGAGCAGTACTTC,CASSPEVPLNLYPEQYF,-,-,TRBV14,TRBJ2-7
TGTGCCAGCTCACCACCGGGACAGAATAATTCACCCCTCCACTTT,CASSPPGQNNSPLHF,-,TRBD1,TRBV18,TRBJ1-6
TGTGCCAGCGTGCGCGTCCCACACGGGGATACGCAGTATTTT,CASVRVPHGDTQYF,-,-,TRBV27,TRBJ2-3
TGTGCCAGCGGGCGGCTGGCAGGGGCGAGGGATACGCAGTATTTT,CASGRLAGARDTQYF,-,-,TRBV5-5,TRBJ2-3
TGTGCCAGCAGCCAAGATAGTTGGCGGGCCACCTACAATGAGCAGTTCTTC,CASSQDSWRATYNEQFF,-,-,TRBV3-1/TRBV3-2,TRBJ2-1
TGTGCCATCAGTGGATCGGGACTCCAATCCTCCTACAATGAGCAGTTCTTC,CAISGSGLQSSYNEQFF,-,-,TRBV10-3,TRBJ2-1
TGCAGCGTTCTCAGATGGGGGGAAGAGACCCAGTACTTC,CSVLRWGEETQYF,-,-,TRBV29-1,TRBJ2-5
TGTGCCAGCAGTTACTCGTTGCAGACTAGCTCCTACAATGAGCAGTTCTTC,CASSYSLQTSSYNEQFF,-,-,TRBV6-2/TRBV6-3,TRBJ2-1
TGTGCCAGCAGCTTAGACCGGCGCGGTCCAGATACGCAGTATTTT,CASSLDRRGPDTQYF,-,-,TRBV7-9,TRBJ2-3
TGTGCCACCAGCAGACACCGCCCCAAACAGGGTTTTAGCAATCAGCCCCAGCATTTT,CATSRHRPKQGFSNQPQHF,-,-,TRBV15,TRBJ1-5
TGCGCCAGCAGCTTGGGAGCGGGAGGTTTCAATGAGCAGTTCTTC,CASSLGAGGFNEQFF,-,TRBD2,TRBV5-1,TRBJ2-1